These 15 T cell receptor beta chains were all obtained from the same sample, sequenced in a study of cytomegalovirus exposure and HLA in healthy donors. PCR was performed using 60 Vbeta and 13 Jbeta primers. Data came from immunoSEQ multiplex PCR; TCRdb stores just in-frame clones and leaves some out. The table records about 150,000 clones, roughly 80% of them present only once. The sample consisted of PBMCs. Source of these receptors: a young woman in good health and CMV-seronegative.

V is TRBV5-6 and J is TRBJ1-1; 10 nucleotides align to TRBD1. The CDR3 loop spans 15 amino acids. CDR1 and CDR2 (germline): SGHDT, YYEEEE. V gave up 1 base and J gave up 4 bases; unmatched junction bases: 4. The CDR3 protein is CASSLYDRGLTEAFF. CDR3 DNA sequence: TGTGCCAGCAGCTTGTATGACAGGGGGCTCACTGAAGCTTTCTTT.

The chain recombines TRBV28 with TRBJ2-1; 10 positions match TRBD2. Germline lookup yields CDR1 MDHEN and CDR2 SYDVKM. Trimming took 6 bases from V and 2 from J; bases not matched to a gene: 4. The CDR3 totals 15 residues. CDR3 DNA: TGTGCCAGCAGCCCGGGGACTAGCGCCTACAATGAGCAGTTCTTC. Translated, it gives CASSPGTSAYNEQFF.

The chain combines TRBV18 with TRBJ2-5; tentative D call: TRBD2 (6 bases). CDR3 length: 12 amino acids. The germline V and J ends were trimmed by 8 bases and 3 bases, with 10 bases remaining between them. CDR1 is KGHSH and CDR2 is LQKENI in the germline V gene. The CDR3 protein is CASGGVEETQYF. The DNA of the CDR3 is TGTGCCAGCGGAGGGGTTGAAGAGACCCAGTACTTC.

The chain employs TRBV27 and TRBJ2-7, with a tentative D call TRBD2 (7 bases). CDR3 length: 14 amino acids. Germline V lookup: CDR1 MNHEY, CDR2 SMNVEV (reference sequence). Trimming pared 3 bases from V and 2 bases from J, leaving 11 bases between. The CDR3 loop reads CASSFGGPTYEQYF. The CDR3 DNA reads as TGTGCCAGCAGTTTCGGGGGGCCAACCTACGAGCAGTACTTC.

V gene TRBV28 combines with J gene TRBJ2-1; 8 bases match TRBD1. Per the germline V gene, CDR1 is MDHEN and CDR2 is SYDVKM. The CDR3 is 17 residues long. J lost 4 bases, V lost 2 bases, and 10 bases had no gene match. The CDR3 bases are TGTGCCAGCAGTTTAAGGGTCAGGGGGCGAAGATACAATGAGCAGTTCTTC. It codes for CASSLRVRGRRYNEQFF.

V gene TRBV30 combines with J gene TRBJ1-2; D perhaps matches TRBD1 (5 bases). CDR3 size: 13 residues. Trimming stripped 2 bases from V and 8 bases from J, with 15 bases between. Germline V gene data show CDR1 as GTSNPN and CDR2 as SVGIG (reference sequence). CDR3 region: CAWSTPGKGGYTF. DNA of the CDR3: TGTGCCTGGAGTACCCCAGGGAAGGGGGGCTACACCTTC. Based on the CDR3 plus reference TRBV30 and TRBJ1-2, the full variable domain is SQTIHQWPATLVQPVGSPLSLECTVEGTSNPNLYWYRQAAGRGLQLLFYSVGIGQISSEVPQNLSASRPQDRQFILSSKKLLLSDSGFYLCAWSTPGKGGYTFGSGTRLTVV.

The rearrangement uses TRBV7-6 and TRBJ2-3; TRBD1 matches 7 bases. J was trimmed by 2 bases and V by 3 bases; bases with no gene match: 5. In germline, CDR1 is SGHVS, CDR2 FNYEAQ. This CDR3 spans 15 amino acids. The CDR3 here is CASSFRQGNTDTQYF. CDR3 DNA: TGTGCCAGCAGCTTCCGACAGGGTAACACAGATACGCAGTATTTT. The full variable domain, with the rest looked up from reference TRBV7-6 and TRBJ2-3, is GAGVSQSPRYKVTKRGQDVALRCDPISGHVSLYWYRQALGQGPEFLTYFNYEAQQDKSGLPNDRFSAERPEGSISTLTIQRTEQRDSAMYRCASSFRQGNTDTQYFGPGTRLTVL.

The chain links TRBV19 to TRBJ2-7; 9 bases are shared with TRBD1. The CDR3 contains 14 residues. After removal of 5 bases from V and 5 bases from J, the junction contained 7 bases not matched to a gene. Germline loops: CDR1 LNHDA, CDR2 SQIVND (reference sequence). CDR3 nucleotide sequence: TGTGCCAGTAGTCCCGGGACAGGGCTACACGAGCAGTACTTC. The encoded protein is CASSPGTGLHEQYF.

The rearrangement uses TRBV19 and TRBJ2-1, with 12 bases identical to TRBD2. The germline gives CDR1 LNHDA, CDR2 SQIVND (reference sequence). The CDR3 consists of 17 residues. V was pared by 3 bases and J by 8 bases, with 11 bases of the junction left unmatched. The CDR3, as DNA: TGTGCCAGTAGTATCAGGCTAGCGGGAGGGCCTGGGGATGAGCAGTTCTTC. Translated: CASSIRLAGGPGDEQFF.

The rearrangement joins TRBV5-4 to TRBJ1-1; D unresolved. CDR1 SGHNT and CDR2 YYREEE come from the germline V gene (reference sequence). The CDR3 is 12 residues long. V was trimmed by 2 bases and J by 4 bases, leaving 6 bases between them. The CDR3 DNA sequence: TGTGCCAGCAGCTTATCCTCCACTGAAGCTTTCTTT. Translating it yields CASSLSSTEAFF.

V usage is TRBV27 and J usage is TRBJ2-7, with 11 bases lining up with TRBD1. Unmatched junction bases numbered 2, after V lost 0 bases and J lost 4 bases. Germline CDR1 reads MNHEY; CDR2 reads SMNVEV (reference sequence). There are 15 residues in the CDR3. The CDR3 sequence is CASSLSGTGGYEQYF. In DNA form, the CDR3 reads TGTGCCAGCAGTTTATCTGGGACAGGGGGTTACGAGCAGTACTTC.

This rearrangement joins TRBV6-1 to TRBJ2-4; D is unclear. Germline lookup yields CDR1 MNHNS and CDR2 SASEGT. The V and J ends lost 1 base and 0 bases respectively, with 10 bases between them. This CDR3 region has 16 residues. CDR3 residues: CASSEVSALAKNIQYF. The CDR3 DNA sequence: TGTGCCAGCAGTGAAGTGAGTGCCCTAGCCAAAAACATTCAGTACTTC.

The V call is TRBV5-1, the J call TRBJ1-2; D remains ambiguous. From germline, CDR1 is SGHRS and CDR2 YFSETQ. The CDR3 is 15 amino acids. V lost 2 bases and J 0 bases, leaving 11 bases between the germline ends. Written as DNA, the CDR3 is TGCGCCAGCAGCTTTCTTACGGGAGCTAACTATGGCTACACCTTC. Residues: CASSFLTGANYGYTF. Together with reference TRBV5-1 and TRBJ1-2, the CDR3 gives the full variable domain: KAGVTQTPRYLIKTRGQQVTLSCSPISGHRSVSWYQQTPGQGLQFLFEYFSETQRNKGNFPGRFSGRQFSNSRSEMNVSTLELGDSALYLCASSFLTGANYGYTFGSGTRLTVV.

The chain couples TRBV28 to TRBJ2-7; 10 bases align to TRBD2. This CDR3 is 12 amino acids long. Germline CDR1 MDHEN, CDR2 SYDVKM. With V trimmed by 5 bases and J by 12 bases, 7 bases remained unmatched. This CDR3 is CASSQLAGPRYF. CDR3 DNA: TGTGCCAGCAGTCAACTAGCGGGGCCTCGGTACTTC.

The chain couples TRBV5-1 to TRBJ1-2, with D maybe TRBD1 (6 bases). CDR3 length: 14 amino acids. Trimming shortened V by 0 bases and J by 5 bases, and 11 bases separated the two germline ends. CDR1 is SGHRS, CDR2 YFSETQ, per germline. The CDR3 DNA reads TGCGCCAGCAGCTTGGAGGGGGGGCCGTATGGCTACACCTTC. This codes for CASSLEGGPYGYTF.